This TCR beta chain was captured by sequencing in a study of EBV T-cell therapy then PD-1 blockade in nasopharyngeal carcinoma. The treatment: AdE1-LMPpoly-expanded autologous EBV-specific T-cell therapy followed by anti-PD-1 nivolumab. Details on this clone: Antigen unknown.

Data came from immunoSEQ multiplex PCR; TCRdb stores just in-frame clones and leaves some out. Of under 20,000 clones listed, approximately 81% are singletons. This CDR3 spans 13 amino acids. Germline V gene data show CDR1 as LNHDA and CDR2 as SQIVND (reference sequence). V was clipped by 2 bases and J by 6 bases, with 8 bases between them. The sequencing used CD8+ T cells from blood, collected between days 25 and 35 from a patient whose treatment included autologous EBV-specific T cells and nivolumab. The V gene is TRBV19, the J gene TRBJ2-1, with D tentatively TRBD1 (5 bases). The TCR sequence derives from a middle-aged man with nasopharyngeal carcinoma. CDR3 bases: TGTGCCAGTAGTATATCAGGGCTCAATGAGCAGTTCTTC. This encodes CASSISGLNEQFF.